The 24 T cell receptor beta chains in this list originate from one sample, sequenced in a study of blood T cells in healthy people across ages (dated by TCRdb to 2013 to 2016). Receptor libraries were prepared by 5' RACE. TCRdb records Illumina HiSeq 2500 as the sequencer. A second about 7 to 11 cycle PCR used a sample-barcoded 5' primer and a J-beta primer mix. TCRdb trimmed the raw reads at Q25, called clones with MiXCR and kept productive beta chains. Rows matching on CDR3 protein sequence are summarized as one entry with the most common DNA and genes. Counted in this sample were 600,000 to 850,000 distinct CDR3 sequences; approximately 25% of them appeared once. The ten largest clonotypes hold 9.4% of the sample. The sample was also reused in another study, on T cells of mothers and their children.

Material for sequencing was blood. Receptors were obtained from a boy aged 5 to 17 in good health.

The gene calls are TRBV3-1 and TRBJ2-1, with TRBD2 as a possible D gene (5 bases). The J call may be in error: the DNA end matches TRBJ2-5 better. In germline, CDR1 is LGHDT, CDR2 YNNKEL (reference sequence). This CDR3 spans 12 amino acids. The CDR3 spells CASSPRGLTQYF. The CDR3 region has the DNA TGTGCCAGCAGCCCTAGAGGGTTGACCCAGTACTTC.

The chain links TRBV6-1 to TRBJ2-2; 14 bases map to TRBD2. This CDR3 spans 15 amino acids. The V gene's germline CDR1 is MNHNS and CDR2 SASEGT. The V and J ends lost 8 bases and 4 bases, in that order; junction bases with no gene match: 3. As DNA, the CDR3 is TGTGCCAGCCCGGGACTAGCGGGAGTCACCGGGGAGCTGTTTTTT. Protein sequence: CASPGLAGVTGELFF.

A remark on this clonotype: A read error may produce the germline difference seen at one junction end. For the CDR3, the DNA is TGTGCCAGCAGCTCTCGGAGTAGCGGGAGTTTACTCTTC. It translates to CASSSRSSGSLLF. V gene TRBV7-3 combines with J gene TRBJ2-5; 9 bases fit TRBD2. This CDR3 spans 13 amino acids. Germline CDR1 reads SGHTA; CDR2 reads FQGTGA. Filled out from reference TRBV7-3 and TRBJ2-5, the complete variable domain reads GAGVSQTPSNKVTEKGKYVELRCDPISGHTALYWYRQSLGQGPEFLIYFQGTGAADDSGLPNDRFFAVRPEGSVSTLKIQRTERGDSAVYLCASSSRSSGSLLFGPGTRLLVL.

This clonotype was seen a few times. The rearrangement links TRBV18 to TRBJ2-2; no firm D call. The CDR3 runs to 15 residues. The germline V and J ends were trimmed by 2 bases and 0 bases, with 7 bases remaining between them. The V gene's germline CDR1 is KGHSH and CDR2 LQKENI. In DNA, the CDR3 is TGTGCCAGCTCACCATTAGAGGCGAACACCGGGGAGCTGTTTTTT. Protein sequence: CASSPLEANTGELFF.

This clonotype was observed a few times. The chain employs TRBV29-1 and TRBJ2-7; D gene uncertain. With 8 bases removed from V and 1 base from J, the gap between germline ends came to 24 bases. The CDR3 totals 16 residues. CDR1 SQVTM and CDR2 ANQGSEA come from the germline V gene. The CDR3 sequence is CSTTAYSKSDSYEQYF. In DNA, the CDR3 is TGCAGCACTACCGCCTACTCAAAGTCGGATTCCTACGAGCAGTACTTC.

This clonotype was counted a few times. J is TRBJ2-1 and V is TRBV6-2 or TRBV6-3, with D tentatively TRBD2 (7 bases). CDR1 and CDR2 (germline): MNHEY, SVGEGT. Trimming took 4 bases from V and 0 from J, leaving 16 bases between them. The CDR3 consists of 17 residues. The CDR3 region has the DNA TGTGCCAGCAGTTTTGGGCGGGGGCCTAGCTCCTACAATGAGCAGTTCTTC. This codes for CASSFGRGPSSYNEQFF.

This clonotype has a handful of counts. The chain is built from TRBV5-5 and TRBJ1-5; D possibly corresponds to TRBD1 (5 bases). The CDR3 sequence is 15 residues long. The V gene lost 4 bases and the J gene lost 7 bases, with 18 bases spanning the gap. CDR1 is SGHKS and CDR2 is YYEKEE in the germline V gene (reference sequence). This CDR3 reads CASSQTGDSRQPQHF. CDR3 DNA sequence: TGTGCCAGCAGCCAAACGGGAGACAGTCGGCAGCCCCAGCATTTT.

This clonotype came up a few times. V gene TRBV4-2 combines with J gene TRBJ2-7; D is perhaps TRBD2 (6 bases). From germline, CDR1 is LGHNA and CDR2 YNFKEQ. This CDR3 contains 14 residues. V lost 4 bases and J lost 6, with 16 bases in between. The CDR3 here is CASSLGLETGEQYF. The CDR3 DNA is TGTGCCAGCAGCCTGGGACTGGAGACGGGCGAGCAGTACTTC.

The CDR3 here is CASSQGRGIETQYF. The CDR3 coding sequence is TGTGCCAGCAGCCAAGGGCGGGGGATTGAGACCCAGTACTTC. This chain joins TRBV3-1 and TRBJ2-5; TRBD2 agrees at 7 bases. The V and J ends lost 1 base and 5 bases, in that order; junction bases with no gene match: 4. Germline-derived CDR1 and CDR2 are LGHDT and YNNKEL (reference sequence). The CDR3 spans 14 residues.

The sample holds a few counts of this clonotype. This chain uses TRBV29-1 with TRBJ2-3; D gene uncertain. The CDR3 spans 13 residues. Germline assignment: CDR1 SQVTM and CDR2 ANQGSEA. Deletions cut 6 bases from V and 2 bases from J, with 12 bases between. The CDR3 spells CSVSGRLTDTQYF. The CDR3 region has the DNA TGCAGCGTATCCGGACGGCTCACAGATACGCAGTATTTT.

The genes are TRBV28 and TRBJ2-7, with no clear D. CDR1 is MDHEN and CDR2 is SYDVKM in the germline V gene. The V end lost 2 bases, the J end lost 0 bases, and 14 bases lay between the germline ends. CDR3 length: 16 amino acids. CDR3 coding DNA: TGTGCCAGCAGTTTAACCCCCGTCCTTAGCTCCTACGAGCAGTACTTC. Its translation is CASSLTPVLSSYEQYF.

A few counts support this clonotype. This chain joins TRBV20-1 and TRBJ2-5, with 8 bases lining up with TRBD1. The CDR3 is made up of 17 amino acids. The ends lost 0 bases at V and 5 bases at J; junction bases unmatched: 14. From germline, CDR1 is DFQATT and CDR2 SNEGSKA (reference sequence). CDR3 region: CSARDLTGAGPEETQYF. Here the CDR3 DNA reads TGCAGTGCTAGAGACTTGACAGGGGCCGGTCCTGAGGAGACCCAGTACTTC.

This clonotype was detected only a few times. The chain couples TRBV6-1 to TRBJ1-2, with D tentatively TRBD1 (6 bases). The germline V gene has CDR1 MNHNS and CDR2 SASEGT. The CDR3 runs 13 residues. V gave up 8 bases and J gave up 7 bases, with 17 bases separating them. The CDR3 DNA reads TGTGCCAGCGAGCCGGGGGCAGGGCGTGGCTACACCTTC. This sequence encodes CASEPGAGRGYTF.

The gene calls are TRBV28 and TRBJ2-5, with 8 bases that match TRBD1. The DNA end is a closer match to TRBJ2-7, so the J assignment may be wrong. CDR3 size: 14 residues. Germline CDR1 and CDR2: MDHEN and SYDVKM. Here the CDR3 DNA reads TGTGCCAGCTTCTCGAGACAGGGGAGATACGAGCAGTACTTC. This encodes CASFSRQGRYEQYF.

This clonotype was seen only a few times. The chain combines TRBV7-2 with TRBJ2-5; possible D gene TRBD2, 6 bases. TRBJ2-7 explains the end of the DNA better; the J call may be wrong. This CDR3 is 16 amino acids long. Germline V gives CDR1 SGHTA, CDR2 FQGNSA. This chain's CDR3 is CASSPRGGDAGYEQYF. CDR3 sequence (DNA): TGTGCCAGCAGCCCGAGAGGAGGGGACGCGGGCTACGAGCAGTACTTC.

This clonotype was detected only a few times. Relative to the germline gene, one junction end is altered; a read error may explain this. The J gene is TRBJ2-7, the V gene TRBV4-1, with TRBD2 identical over 10 bases. This CDR3 comprises 22 residues. The germline V gene encodes CDR1 MGHRA and CDR2 YSYEKL. Written as DNA, the CDR3 is TGCGCCGGCAGCCAAGGTTCCGTACTAGCGGGGATTACACAAGAAAACTCCTACAAGCAGTACTTC. Its protein is CAGSQGSVLAGITQENSYKQYF.

This clonotype showed up just a few times. The V and J genes are TRBV4-1 and TRBJ2-7; possibly TRBD2 for D (6 bases). CDR3 length equals 15 residues. V lost 0 bases to trimming and J lost 4 bases, with 13 bases between them. The V gene's germline CDR1 is MGHRA and CDR2 YSYEKL. The CDR3 loop reads CASSQEETRKYEQYF. The DNA for the CDR3 is TGCGCCAGCAGCCAAGAGGAGACTAGAAAGTACGAGCAGTACTTC.

The chain is built from TRBV20-1 and TRBJ2-3, with 10 positions matching TRBD2. Germline V gives CDR1 DFQATT, CDR2 SNEGSKA (reference sequence). Trimming removed 1 base from V and 5 bases from J; junction bases left unmatched: 6. The CDR3 contains 15 residues. In nucleotides, the CDR3 is TGCAGTGCTAGAGTCCGGAGACTAGCGGGAGATACGCAGTATTTT. It translates to CSARVRRLAGDTQYF.

The sample holds a few counts of this clonotype. The V gene is TRBV2, the J gene TRBJ2-2, with 7 bases lining up with TRBD2. The CDR3 has 15 residues. V was pared by 6 bases and J by 3 bases, with 7 bases of the junction left unmatched. Germline loops: CDR1 SNHLY, CDR2 FYNNEI. The CDR3 bases are TGTGCCAGCAGCCGTGCGGGGGTTTACACCGGGGAGCTGTTTTTT. Translation: CASSRAGVYTGELFF.

Only a few counts were recorded for this clonotype. The J gene is TRBJ2-3, the V gene TRBV12-3 or TRBV12-4; D may correspond to TRBD1 or TRBD2 (5 bases each). CDR3 size: 15 residues. V was clipped by 4 bases and J by 4 bases, with 15 bases between them. Here the CDR3 reads CASSYWTGAPDTQYF. In nucleotides, the CDR3 is TGTGCCAGCAGTTACTGGACCGGGGCGCCAGATACGCAGTATTTT.

This clonotype was picked up a small number of times. The chain links TRBV29-1 to TRBJ2-2, with D unclear. The germline CDR1 and CDR2 sequences are SQVTM and ANQGSEA. V was pared by 4 bases and J by 8 bases, with 14 bases between. The CDR3 contains 13 residues. The CDR3 coding sequence is TGCAGCGTTGTAGGCCAGCCGGTGGGGGAGCTGTTTTTT. Translating gives CSVVGQPVGELFF.

The chain recombines TRBV28 with TRBJ2-7; D may correspond to TRBD1 or TRBD2 (5 bases each). From germline, CDR1 is MDHEN and CDR2 SYDVKM. V lost 6 bases and J 0 bases, leaving 9 bases between the germline ends. This CDR3 has 13 residues. For the CDR3, the DNA is TGTGCCAGCAGGGCAGGGAGCTCCTACGAGCAGTACTTC. Amino acids: CASRAGSSYEQYF. Full variable domain (remainder filled in from reference TRBV28 and TRBJ2-7): DVKVTQSSRYLVKRTGEKVFLECVQDMDHENMFWYRQDPGLGLRLIYFSYDVKMKEKGDIPEGYSVSREKKERFSLILESASTNQTSMYLCASRAGSSYEQYFGPGTRLTVT.

This chain links TRBV4-3 with TRBJ1-6; 10 positions agree with TRBD1. CDR1 and CDR2 from the germline V gene are LGHNA and YSLEER. The CDR3 contains 15 residues. Trimming took 3 bases from V and 7 from J; bases not matched to a gene: 3. CDR3 coding DNA: TGCGCCAGCAGCCACGACAGGGGGCCAAATTCACCCCTCCACTTT. Translating gives CASSHDRGPNSPLHF.

A few counts support this clonotype. The chain joins TRBV5-1 to TRBJ2-5, with D tentatively TRBD2 (6 bases). V gave up 2 bases and J gave up 0 bases, with 14 bases separating them. The CDR3 runs 16 residues. Looked up from germline, CDR1 is SGHRS and CDR2 is YFSETQ. CDR3 amino acids: CASSLNPGGYQETQYF. CDR3 sequence (DNA): TGCGCCAGCAGCTTAAACCCTGGGGGGTACCAAGAGACCCAGTACTTC.